These T cell receptor beta chains were read from a single sample in a study of cytomegalovirus exposure and HLA in healthy donors. Sequencing was performed with immunoSEQ multiplex PCR; in TCRdb, only in-frame clones are kept and a portion is missing. With about 170,000 clones in the sample, the ten largest clones hold roughly 1.3%. Sequenced material: PBMCs. The source is a woman aged 55 to 70 in good health and CMV-seronegative. CDR3s leave out the opening cysteine and the closing phenylalanine or tryptophan. D genes are given only for firm matches.

D: TRBD2
V: TRBV5-1
CDR3: ASRGTSGRRSTGELF

D: -
V: TRBV5-4
CDR3: ASSSPPSRGSYGYT

D: -
V: TRBV7-6
CDR3: ASSLDARANTEAF

D: -
V: TRBV6-1
CDR3: ASSVAGSSYEQY

D: -
V: TRBV2
CDR3: ASRAANEKLF

D: TRBD2
V: TRBV18
CDR3: ASSRVAGDNEQF

D: -
V: TRBV5-1
CDR3: ASSLRRGMSDTQY

D: -
V: TRBV21-1
CDR3: ASVLGGFFTDTQY

D: TRBD1
V: TRBV6-5
CDR3: ASSLTGTGVYEQY

D: -
V: TRBV9
CDR3: ASSVVAAGEQF

D: -
V: TRBV2
CDR3: ASSATGVSNQPQH

D: TRBD2
V: TRBV2
CDR3: ASRALPGTSGASSYNEQF

D: TRBD2
V: TRBV6-5
CDR3: ASSRTSGTYNEQF

D: TRBD1
V: TRBV2
CDR3: ASKLQGSGNEQF

D: -
V: TRBV7-6
CDR3: ASSLVQDYEQY

D: -
V: TRBV18
CDR3: ASSRVAIRVYTEAF

D: TRBD2
V: TRBV14
CDR3: ASSQPGLAGFEQY

D: TRBD1
V: TRBV5-1
CDR3: ASSLSLHGTVKPEAF

D: -
V: TRBV4-1
CDR3: ASSQLSPRFDEQF

D: -
V: TRBV2
CDR3: ATHSANTEAF

D: TRBD2
V: TRBV7-7
CDR3: ASSLSPGGWNEQF

D: TRBD1
V: TRBV5-1
CDR3: ASSPAGTGAYEQY

D: TRBD2
V: TRBV2
CDR3: ASSPRDSGRYNEQF

D: -
V: TRBV4-3
CDR3: ASSQDYGSSEKLF

D: -
V: TRBV19
CDR3: ASSIWAFQGTEAF

D: -
V: TRBV7-9
CDR3: ASSLEGGSGANVLT

D: -
V: TRBV9
CDR3: ASSVRGGSSGANVLT

D: -
V: TRBV21-1
CDR3: ASSKERQGRLSYEQY

D: -
V: TRBV11-1
CDR3: ASSQWYVNEQY

D: TRBD1
V: TRBV27
CDR3: ASGRWDSMNTEAF

D: -
V: TRBV2
CDR3: ASSNGGSGNTIY

D: TRBD1
V: TRBV20-1
CDR3: SATDRGQAF

D: -
V: TRBV7-9
CDR3: ASSLLTGYGYT

D: TRBD2
V: TRBV11-2
CDR3: ASSLSGEPYNEQF

D: -
V: TRBV10-3
CDR3: AHHSALGGDQPQH

D: -
V: TRBV30
CDR3: AYLRPGGAVSNQPQH

D: -
V: TRBV5-1
CDR3: ASTSQGDYGYT

D: -
V: TRBV7-3
CDR3: ASSEGTGRAF

D: TRBD2
V: TRBV9
CDR3: ASSRLAAGTGELF

D: -
V: TRBV11-2
CDR3: ASSYTREVGYEQY

D: TRBD2
V: TRBV5-1
CDR3: ASSLGTSGYYEQY

D: -
V: TRBV27
CDR3: ASSNNRASGNTIY

D: TRBD2
V: TRBV5-1
CDR3: ASRRSGLESDTQY

D: TRBD1
V: TRBV27
CDR3: ASSFLQGAYSPLH

D: -
V: TRBV5-1
CDR3: ASSPDNPGLNTGELF

D: -
V: TRBV4-1
CDR3: ASSRAVKETQY

D: TRBD1
V: TRBV5-4
CDR3: ASSGTGEGQETQY

D: TRBD1
V: TRBV6-4
CDR3: ASSPFKDRAYEQY

D: TRBD1
V: TRBV10-3
CDR3: AISFQQGGTEAF

D: TRBD2
V: TRBV4-1
CDR3: ASSPWTSGSNEQY

D: TRBD2
V: TRBV27
CDR3: ASSIYPTGGGKTYEQY

D: -
V: TRBV6-1
CDR3: ASRAWGGDEAF

D: TRBD1
V: TRBV5-1
CDR3: ASSFDNRGTYEQY

D: TRBD1
V: TRBV5-6
CDR3: ASSLGQGRSGELF

D: TRBD1
V: TRBV5-1
CDR3: ASSDTGGREKLF

D: TRBD2
V: TRBV2
CDR3: ASSSTSGRTYEQY

D: TRBD2
V: TRBV5-4
CDR3: ASSWTRSQETQY

D: -
V: TRBV19
CDR3: ASRPGTRGEKLF

D: -
V: TRBV7-2
CDR3: ASSLAPPGQETQY